This T cell receptor beta chain originates from a study of cytomegalovirus exposure and HLA in healthy donors. V lost 0 bases and J lost 0, with 14 bases in between. There are 17 residues in the CDR3. Per the germline V gene, CDR1 is MNHEY and CDR2 is SMNVEV (reference sequence). The PCR made use of 60 Vbeta and 13 Jbeta primers. Measured with immunoSEQ multiplex PCR; TCRdb has only the in-frame clones, and not every one. There are over 100,000 clones in the sample; about 76% occur only once, and over 4% lies in the top ten. The sample was PBMCs. The clonotype comes from a man aged 25 to 40 in good health and CMV-seropositive. The chain employs TRBV27 and TRBJ1-2; the D gene is possibly TRBD1 (5 bases). CDR3 DNA sequence: TGTGCCAGCAGTTTATCGACAGCGAGCGCAGCTAACTATGGCTACACCTTC. Its protein is CASSLSTASAANYGYTF.